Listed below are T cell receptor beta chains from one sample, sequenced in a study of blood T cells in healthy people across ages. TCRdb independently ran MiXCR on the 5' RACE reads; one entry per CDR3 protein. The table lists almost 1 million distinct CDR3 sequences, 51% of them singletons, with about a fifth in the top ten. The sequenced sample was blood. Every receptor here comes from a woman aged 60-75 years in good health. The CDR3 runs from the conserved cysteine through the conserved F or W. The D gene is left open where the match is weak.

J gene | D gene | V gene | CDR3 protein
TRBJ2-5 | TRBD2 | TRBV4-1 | CASSQDWGGRETSGRARRYF
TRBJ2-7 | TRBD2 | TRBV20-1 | CSARTSGRYEQYF
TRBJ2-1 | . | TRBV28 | CATLSGHSYNEQFF
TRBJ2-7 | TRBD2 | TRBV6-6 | CASSYSGLPYEQYF
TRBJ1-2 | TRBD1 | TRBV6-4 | CASSQTGTGGGYTF
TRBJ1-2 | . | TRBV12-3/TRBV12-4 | CASRQKVISNYGYTF
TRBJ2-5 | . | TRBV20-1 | CSAPKPGLYQETQYF
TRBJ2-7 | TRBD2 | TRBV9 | CASSERGTSGNYEQYF
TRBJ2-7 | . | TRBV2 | CASSPTVAYEQYF
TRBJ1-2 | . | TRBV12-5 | CASGFDRDYGYTF
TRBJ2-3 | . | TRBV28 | CASTGANTDTQYF
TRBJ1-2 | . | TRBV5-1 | CASSSPAGLSDGYTF
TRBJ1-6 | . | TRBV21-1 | CASSKVGLLMVNSPLHF
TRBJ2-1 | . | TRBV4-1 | CASSPQGGTRYNEQFF
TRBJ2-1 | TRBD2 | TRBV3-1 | CASSHLAGGTGEQFF
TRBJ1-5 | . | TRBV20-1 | CSATGGGRGNQPQHF
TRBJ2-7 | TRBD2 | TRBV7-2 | CASSLGSGRTYEQYF
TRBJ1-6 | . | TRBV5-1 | CASSLVGDPRNSPLHF
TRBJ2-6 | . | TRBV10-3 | CAISGRAPGANVLTF
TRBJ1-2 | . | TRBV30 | CAWARGVYGYTF
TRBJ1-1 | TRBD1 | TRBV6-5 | CASLKTGTDTEAFF
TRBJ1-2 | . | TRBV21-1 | CASSTGTDLGYGYTF
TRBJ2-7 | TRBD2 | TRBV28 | CASSSIGEGPYEQYF
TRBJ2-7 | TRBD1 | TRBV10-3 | CAISPGQNSYEQYF
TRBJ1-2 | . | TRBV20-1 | CSALPWGHIDYTF
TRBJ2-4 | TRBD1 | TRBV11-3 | CASSKSGTGREQYF
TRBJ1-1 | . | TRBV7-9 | CASSPRQELNTEAFF
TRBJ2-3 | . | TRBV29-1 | CSVNGAPTAHTQYF
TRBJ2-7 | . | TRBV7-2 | CASSLPQGDQYF
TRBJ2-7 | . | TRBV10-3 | CAISEGLRDYEQYF
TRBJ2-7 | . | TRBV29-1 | CSVVVQPPYEQYF
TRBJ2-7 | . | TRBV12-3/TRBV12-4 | CASSLTTRASYEQYF
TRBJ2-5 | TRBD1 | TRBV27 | CASTPGAGGNKQYF
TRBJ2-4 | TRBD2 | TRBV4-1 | CASSQISSGENIQYF
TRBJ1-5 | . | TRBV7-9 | CASSSGIGQPQHF
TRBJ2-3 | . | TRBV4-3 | CASSQDPAGTDTQYF
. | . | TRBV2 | CASKKNGGVGNIQYF
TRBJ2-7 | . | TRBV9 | CASSGRRRPPYYEQYF
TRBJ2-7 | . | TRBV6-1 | CASRESYEQYF
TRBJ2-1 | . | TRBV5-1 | CATSTADSSYNEQFF
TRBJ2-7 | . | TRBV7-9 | CASSPFDRTIAYEQYF
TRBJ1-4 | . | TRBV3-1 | CASSQEKLSFLGSTNEKLFF
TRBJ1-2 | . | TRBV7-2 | CASRTLSRGYTF
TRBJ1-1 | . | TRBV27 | CASSLMGLKGMNTEAFF
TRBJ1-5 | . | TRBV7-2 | CASSLGGGAGQPQHF
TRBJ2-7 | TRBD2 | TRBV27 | CASSLAGTSGTVSYEQYF
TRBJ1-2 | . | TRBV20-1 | CSASEGRGNYSYTF
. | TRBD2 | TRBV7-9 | CASSLGGLAGHEQYF
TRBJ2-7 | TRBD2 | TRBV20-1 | CSASGGAQEQYF
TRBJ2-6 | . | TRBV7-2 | CASSLVGGGANVLTF
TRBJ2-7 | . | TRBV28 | CASRHRDSEQYF
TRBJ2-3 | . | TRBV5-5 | CASSLSGTEYTDTQYF
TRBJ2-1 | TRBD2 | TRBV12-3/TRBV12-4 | CASSPRTSGSLTEQFF
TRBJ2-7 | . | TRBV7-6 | CASSLDMVGGTASYEQYF
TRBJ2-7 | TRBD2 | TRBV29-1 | CSVGTSGSHEQYF